What follows are 10 T cell receptor beta chains derived from one specimen sequenced in a study of shared clonotypes between healthy human individuals. Naive CD8 cells were CD45RO-negative, positively selected for CCR7, excluding terminally differentiated effector memory CD45RA+ cells. Assay used: immunoSEQ multiplex PCR; TCRdb lists only in-frame clones, some missing. The data contain about 820,000 clones, nearly 95% of them singletons. Sequencing was carried out using naive CD8+ T cells sorted from blood. These receptors were taken from a man aged 25-45 years in good health.

The rearrangement joins TRBV5-4 to TRBJ1-1, with 7 bases fitting TRBD1. With V trimmed by 2 bases and J by 3 bases, 7 bases remained unmatched. The germline gives CDR1 SGHNT, CDR2 YYREEE (reference sequence). There are 15 residues in the CDR3. The CDR3, as DNA: TGTGCCAGCAGCTTCCAACAGGGGATGGACACTGAAGCTTTCTTT. It is translated as CASSFQQGMDTEAFF. The full variable domain, in which reference TRBV5-4 and TRBJ1-1 provide the parts outside the CDR3, is ETGVTQSPTHLIKTRGQQVTLRCSSQSGHNTVSWYQQALGQGPQFIFQYYREEENGRGNFPPRFSGLQFPNYSSELNVNALELDDSALYLCASSFQQGMDTEAFFGQGTRLTVV.

In DNA, the CDR3 is TGTGCCAGCAGTCTACTAGCGGGGGTATTGGATGAGCAGTTCTTC. It specifies CASSLLAGVLDEQFF. The chain combines TRBV27 with TRBJ2-1; TRBD2 matches 11 bases. There are 15 residues in the CDR3. The trim removed 5 bases at V and 8 bases at J, leaving 8 bases unmatched. Germline CDR1 MNHEY, CDR2 SMNVEV (reference sequence).

J is TRBJ2-7 and V is TRBV19; D uncertain. V was clipped by 1 base and J by 7 bases, with 14 bases between them. This CDR3 spans 14 amino acids. From germline, CDR1 is LNHDA and CDR2 SQIVND (reference sequence). For the CDR3, the DNA is TGTGCCAGTAGTATAGTATCCGGGCCGGGTGAGCAGTACTTC. It specifies CASSIVSGPGEQYF.

This chain links TRBV6-6 with TRBJ1-5, with 7 bases fitting TRBD1. The CDR3 totals 15 residues. Germline CDR1 MNHNY, CDR2 SVGAGI (reference sequence). The trim removed 5 bases at V and 6 bases at J, leaving 10 bases unmatched. CDR3 sequence (DNA): TGTGCCAGCAGTCCCCCTAGCGCAGGGGGTCAGCCCCAGCATTTT. This sequence encodes CASSPPSAGGQPQHF.

The V gene is TRBV5-4, the J gene TRBJ2-7, with TRBD1 as a possible D gene (6 bases). The ends were cut back, 5 bases at V and 2 bases at J, with 11 bases in the middle. The V gene's germline CDR1 is SGHNT and CDR2 YYREEE (reference sequence). The CDR3 is 13 amino acids. CDR3 DNA sequence: TGTGCCAGCAGACCACAGGGTACCTACGAGCAGTACTTC. Its protein is CASRPQGTYEQYF.

This clone was observed once. V is TRBV11-3 and J is TRBJ2-1; D uncertain. Trimming removed 5 bases at V and 7 bases at J, with 12 bases between. CDR1 and CDR2 (germline): SGHNT, YENEEA. The length of the CDR3 is 13 residues. This CDR3 is CASSIRSSNEQFF. DNA of the CDR3: TGTGCCAGCAGCATTAGGAGCTCGAATGAGCAGTTCTTC. The variable domain in full, completed from reference TRBV11-3 and TRBJ2-1, reads EAGVVQSPRYKIIEKKQPVAFWCNPISGHNTLYWYLQNLGQGPELLIRYENEEAVDDSQLPKDRFSAERLKGVDSTLKIQPAELGDSAVYLCASSIRSSNEQFFGPGTRLTVL.

The chain is built from TRBV10-3 and TRBJ2-7; 13 nucleotides line up with TRBD2. Losses at the gene ends were 2 bases for V and 4 bases for J; bases not matched to a gene: 5. CDR3 length: 16 amino acids. From germline, CDR1 is ENHRY and CDR2 SYGVKD. CDR3 DNA sequence: TGTGCCATCAGTGAGGGACTAGCGGGAGAGGCGTACGAGCAGTACTTC. Its translation: CAISEGLAGEAYEQYF.

This clone was found once. The chain joins TRBV7-9 to TRBJ2-7; D unresolved. With 2 bases removed from V and 3 bases from J, the gap between germline ends came to 17 bases. CDR3 length equals 16 residues. CDR1 and CDR2 (germline): SEHNR, FQNEAQ (reference sequence). CDR3 in DNA: TGTGCCAGCAGCTTATTATCCAACAGTCCAATCTACGAGCAGTACTTC. The encoded protein is CASSLLSNSPIYEQYF.

This chain links TRBV18 with TRBJ2-1; D might be TRBD1 or TRBD2, each matching 7 bases. The CDR3 is 16 amino acids. The germline V and J ends were trimmed by 5 bases and 7 bases, with 21 bases remaining between them. Germline assignment: CDR1 KGHSH and CDR2 LQKENI. CDR3 DNA sequence: TGTGCCAGCTCAATACCACAGGGGTGGCGGGAGAATGAGCAGTTCTTC. This sequence encodes CASSIPQGWRENEQFF.

This chain links TRBV7-9 with TRBJ1-4; D is unresolved. The CDR3 loop spans 13 amino acids. V was trimmed by 5 bases and J by 8 bases, leaving 12 bases between them. Germline V gives CDR1 SEHNR, CDR2 FQNEAQ (reference sequence). This CDR3 reads CASSPSEEEKLFF. The DNA of the CDR3 is TGTGCCAGCAGCCCCTCTGAAGAGGAAAAACTGTTTTTT.